This T cell receptor beta chain was identified in a study of T cell changes during pregnancy in multiple sclerosis. The CDR3 covers 14 residues. V lost 3 bases and J lost 4; bases outside the gene matches: 3. Germline loops: CDR1 GTSNPN, CDR2 SVGIG (reference sequence). Only in-frame clones appear in the TCRdb table, and some are missing; sequencing was by immunoSEQ multiplex PCR. Counted here are tens of thousands of clones, roughly 91% occurring once; the ten biggest clones make up about 0.7%. The chain couples TRBV30 to TRBJ2-1; 10 bases fit TRBD2. Sequencing used peripheral blood, obtained in the third trimester of pregnancy. The TCR originated in a female donor in good health, enrolled as a control in a pregnancy study. CDR3 sequence (DNA): TGTGCCTGGAGCGGGACTAGCGTATACAATGAGCAGTTCTTC. Translation gives CAWSGTSVYNEQFF.